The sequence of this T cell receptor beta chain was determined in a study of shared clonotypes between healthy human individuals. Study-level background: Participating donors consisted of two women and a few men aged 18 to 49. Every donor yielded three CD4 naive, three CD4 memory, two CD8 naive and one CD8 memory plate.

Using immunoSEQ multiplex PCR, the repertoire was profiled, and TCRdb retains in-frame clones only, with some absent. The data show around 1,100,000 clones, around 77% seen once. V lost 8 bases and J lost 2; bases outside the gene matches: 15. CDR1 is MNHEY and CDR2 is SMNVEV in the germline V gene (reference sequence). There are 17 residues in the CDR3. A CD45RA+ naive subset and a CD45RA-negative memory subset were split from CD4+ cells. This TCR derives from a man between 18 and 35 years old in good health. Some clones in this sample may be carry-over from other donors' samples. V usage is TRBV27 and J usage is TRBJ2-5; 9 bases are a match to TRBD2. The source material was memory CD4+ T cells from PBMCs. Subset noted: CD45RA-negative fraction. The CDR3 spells CASRPSYGREGQETQYF. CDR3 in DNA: TGTGCCAGCCGCCCGAGTTATGGGCGGGAGGGGCAAGAGACCCAGTACTTC.